This T cell receptor (beta chain) is from a study of shared clonotypes between healthy human individuals. Study details: Per donor, CD8 memory used one plate, CD8 naive used two, CD4 memory used three and CD4 naive used three.

This clone was seen once. An even split of each subset's genomic DNA across several immunoSEQ plates was performed. This table comes from immunoSEQ multiplex PCR, and its TCRdb copy is limited to in-frame clones, with some not included. In the table there are about 2.3 million clones, approximately 90% of which are singletons. The V gene's germline CDR1 is SGDLS and CDR2 YYNGEE. The CDR3 has 14 residues. Trimming shortened V by 4 bases and J by 6 bases, and 14 bases separated the two germline ends. The chain combines TRBV9 with TRBJ2-1; no clear D gene. The sequenced sample consisted of naive CD4+ T cells from PBMCs. Subset here: CD45RA+ positively selected. The clonotype comes from a man aged 18 to 29 in good health. Some clones in this sample may be carry-over from other donors' samples. The CDR3 bases are TGTGCCAGCAGCCCAACTCCAGCGTCCAATGAGCAGTTCTTC. This gives the protein CASSPTPASNEQFF.